This T cell receptor (beta chain) is drawn from a study of response to subunit inactivated influenza vaccine. Note on this clonotype: Its specificity is unknown.

Via MiXCR, TCRdb re-called the RT-PCR reads, giving one row per CDR3 protein. The table lists around 480,000 distinct CDR3 sequences, about 10% of them singletons, with 10% to 15% in the top ten. General observations from the study: T cells newly recruited by each seasonal influenza vaccination are few, the authors suggested.

With 1 base removed from V and 4 bases from J, the gap between germline ends came to 13 bases. This CDR3 has 14 amino acids. The germline gives CDR1 DFQATT, CDR2 SNEGSKA (reference sequence). The TCR was taken from a man aged 45-65 years who received an inactivated influenza vaccine. This specimen was PBMCs from blood, taken roughly 6 weeks after vaccination. This chain joins TRBV20-1 and TRBJ2-5; D uncertain. The CDR3 nucleotides read TGCAGTGCTAGAGCCACCTGGTGGTTAGAGACCCAGTACTTC. Its translation: CSARATWWLETQYF.